This TCR beta chain emerged from a study of OX40 agonist ivuxolimab in advanced cancers. The CDR3 runs 15 residues. Germline assignment: CDR1 MNHNS and CDR2 SASEGT. V was clipped by 1 base and J by 4 bases, with 14 bases between them. Assay used: immunoSEQ multiplex PCR; TCRdb lists only in-frame clones, some missing. Of 30,000 to 40,000 clones listed, roughly nine tenths are singletons. Study results and limitations: Low normalized clonal expansion also occurred in some nonresponding patients.

Remarks on this clone: Antigen: not known.

The clonotype originates from an adult with an advanced solid tumor such as melanoma, head and neck, liver or kidney cancer. The specimen was CD4+ or CD8+ T cells sorted from blood, collected in a trial of the OX40 agonist ivuxolimab. The J gene is TRBJ2-7, the V gene TRBV6-1; D not certain. DNA for the CDR3: TGTGCCAGCAGTGAAGGAGGTTCCGCGAGGTACGAGCAGTACTTC. It yields the protein CASSEGGSARYEQYF.